The clone carrying this T cell receptor (beta chain) was seen repeatedly, ten times or more. What it binds is not known. The sample comes from a study of CD8+CD57+ T cells in acquired aplastic anemia. Notes on the study in general: Approximately 30 CD8+ CDR3 sequences were shared between patients and controls.

Genomic DNA served as template for TCR beta VDJ and CDR3 profiling. TCRdb re-analysed the reads in MiXCR, keeping a single row per CDR3 protein. This table holds about 160,000 distinct CDR3 sequences, around 48% found once. All patients picked for sequencing had shown, by flow cytometry, an expansion of CD8+CD57+ cells. CDR1 SQVTM and CDR2 ANQGSEA come from the germline V gene. The CDR3 is 13 amino acids. Deletions cut 3 bases from V and 3 bases from J, with 12 bases between. Specimen: sorted CD4+, CD8+, or CD8+CD57+ T cells (not recorded which) from PBMCs. The rearrangement joins TRBV29-1 to TRBJ2-7; tentative D call: TRBD2 (6 bases). This TCR derives from a human donor with aplastic anemia. The CDR3 nucleotides read TGCAGCGTTGAGGGGGGAAGGTTCTACGAGCAGTACTTC. Its translation: CSVEGGRFYEQYF.